Listed below are T cell receptor beta chains from one sample, sequenced in a study of T cells in tuberculosis. The assay was immunoSEQ multiplex PCR, and TCRdb's table has in-frame clones only and misses some. The sample has tens of thousands of clones, about 90% seen once. The starting material was PBMCs, obtained at tuberculosis diagnosis. Receptors were obtained from an adult with tuberculosis. Some clones in this sample may be carry-over from other donors' samples. Each CDR3 is given with its conserved first and last residue. A D gene is named only where the DNA matches it firmly. Part of the rows lack a size; the others show once, few, many or a class for expanded clones.

j_gene | abundance | d_gene | v_gene | CDR3nt | CDR3aa
TRBJ2-7 | NA | NA | TRBV5-4 | TGTGCCAGCAGCTCCTACTCCTACGAGCAGTACTTC | CASSSYSYEQYF
TRBJ2-7 | NA | NA | TRBV5-1 | TGCGCCAGCAGCTTGGGACAGGTCCTTGACGAGCAGTACTTC | CASSLGQVLDEQYF
TRBJ2-1 | NA | NA | TRBV6-5 | TGTGCCAGCACCTCGCTATTCCGCTCCCGGCAGTTCTTC | CASTSLFRSRQFF
TRBJ1-3 | NA | TRBD1 | TRBV7-2 | TGTGCCAGCAGCCCCGGGGGGACAGGGGGAAACACCATATATTTT | CASSPGGTGGNTIYF
TRBJ2-2 | NA | NA | TRBV7-8 | TGTGCCAGCAGCTTAAGATCTTCAGGGGCCGGGGAGCTGTTTTTT | CASSLRSSGAGELFF
TRBJ1-2 | NA | NA | TRBV6-6 | TGTGCCAGCAGTTCAACTAACTATGGCTACACCTTC | CASSSTNYGYTF
TRBJ1-6 | NA | TRBD1 | TRBV5-5 | TGTGCCAGCAGCGACGGGACAGGGGTTGGAAATTCACCCCTCCACTTT | CASSDGTGVGNSPLHF
TRBJ2-3 | NA | TRBD2 | TRBV5-1 | TGCGCCACCTCGACTAGCGGGGGGGCTAGCACAGATACGCAGTATTTT | CATSTSGGASTDTQYF
TRBJ1-2 | once | TRBD1 | TRBV18 | TGTGCCAGCTCACCGAGACAGGGTCAAGAGGGCCTTAACTATGGCTACACCTTC | CASSPRQGQEGLNYGYTF
TRBJ1-2 | NA | TRBD1 | TRBV6-5 | TGTGCCAGCAGCCCCCAGGGGGACTATGGCTACACCTTC | CASSPQGDYGYTF
TRBJ2-1 | NA | TRBD2 | TRBV29-1 | TGCAGCGTTCCGGGACTAGCGAACTCCTACAATGAGCAGTTCTTC | CSVPGLANSYNEQFF
TRBJ2-7 | NA | NA | TRBV5-6 | TGTGCCAGCAGCTTGGTTGGGCCCTCCTACGAGCAGTACTTC | CASSLVGPSYEQYF
TRBJ1-3 | NA | NA | TRBV5-1 | TGCGCCAGCAGCTTTGATGGACAGGGAAACACCATATATTTT | CASSFDGQGNTIYF
TRBJ1-1 | NA | NA | TRBV6-5 | TGTGCCAGCAGTTACTCATACGGGGGGGGGACTGAAGCTTTCTTT | CASSYSYGGGTEAFF
TRBJ2-7 | NA | TRBD1 | TRBV5-1 | TGCGCCAGCAGCTTAGGCAGGGGGCTAGAATCCTACGAGCAGTACTTC | CASSLGRGLESYEQYF
TRBJ1-6 | NA | TRBD1 | TRBV19 | TGTGCCAGTACCAATGGGGGACAGGGGTGGACTTCACCCCTCCACTTT | CASTNGGQGWTSPLHF
TRBJ1-2 | once | TRBD1 | TRBV7-3 | TGTGCCAGCAGCCCCGGGACAGTTAGTAACTATGGCTACACCTTC | CASSPGTVSNYGYTF
TRBJ2-7 | once | NA | TRBV4-2 | TGTGCCAGCAGCCAAGATAGCGGCAGACAAAACTACGAGCAGTACTTC | CASSQDSGRQNYEQYF
TRBJ2-3 | NA | TRBD2 | TRBV29-1 | TGCAGCGTTGAGGGGACTAGCGGGAGCACAGATACGCAGTATTTT | CSVEGTSGSTDTQYF
TRBJ2-3 | NA | NA | TRBV29-1 | TGCAGCGTTGAAACACACCTGAGCACAGATACGCAGTATTTT | CSVETHLSTDTQYF
TRBJ2-6 | NA | NA | TRBV2 | TGTGCCAGCAATATTGTCCCAGGGGATCCCCCGGCTTTC | CASNIVPGDPPAF
TRBJ2-5 | NA | NA | TRBV30 | TGTGCCTGGAGTGGCGGACTCATCCAAGAGACCCAGTACTTC | CAWSGGLIQETQYF
TRBJ2-2 | NA | TRBD1 | TRBV5-4 | TGTGCCAGCAGCCCGAGGGGGCGCGGCACCGGGGAGCTGTTTTTT | CASSPRGRGTGELFF
TRBJ2-3 | NA | TRBD1 | TRBV11-2 | TGTGCCAGCAGCCCGGGACAGATCACAGATACGCAGTATTTT | CASSPGQITDTQYF
TRBJ2-7 | NA | TRBD1 | TRBV6-1 | TGTGCCAGCACTCAGAGGGGACAGGGAGGATACGAGCAGTACTTC | CASTQRGQGGYEQYF
TRBJ1-6 | NA | NA | TRBV27 | TGTGCCAGCAGTTTAGGAGGTTTAGGGTCACCCCTCCACTTT | CASSLGGLGSPLHF